This TCR beta chain was found in a study of vaccination effects on CD4 cells after COVID-19. Turning to the study itself: The second dose preceded post-vaccine samples by a median of 72 days. Study results and caveats: Cross-reactivity with common cold coronaviruses was shown by only 1 of 255 vaccine-induced clones in healthy vaccinees.

About this clone itself: Its specificity is not known.

The repertoire was sequenced with immunoSEQ multiplex PCR; TCRdb's copy has only in-frame clones and lacks some. This table holds some 69,000 clones, 74% found once. Before sequencing, viral peptide pools were used by the ViraFEST assay to expand antigen-specific CD4+ T cells. At the end of 10 days of culture, CD4+ T cells were isolated. Participants completed two doses of the BNT162b2 or mRNA-1273 vaccine. Prior SARS-CoV-2 infection was absent in the vaccine recipients, as shown by negative nucleocapsid antibodies. Both day 3 and day 7 saw half the medium replaced with IL-2 medium. V dropped 5 bases and J dropped 7 bases, with 13 bases sitting between them. The CDR3 has 14 residues. Germline-derived CDR1 and CDR2 are SGHRS and YFSETQ.

Here the sequenced sample was CD4+ T cells from PBMCs cultured with HCoV-229E spike peptides, taken after COVID-19 vaccination. The origin of this receptor is a human donor who received a COVID-19 vaccine. The V call is TRBV5-1, the J call TRBJ1-6; D call uncertain. This CDR3 reads CASSPGPGNSPLHF. CDR3 DNA sequence: TGCGCCAGCAGTCCCGGACCGGGAAATTCACCCCTCCACTTT.